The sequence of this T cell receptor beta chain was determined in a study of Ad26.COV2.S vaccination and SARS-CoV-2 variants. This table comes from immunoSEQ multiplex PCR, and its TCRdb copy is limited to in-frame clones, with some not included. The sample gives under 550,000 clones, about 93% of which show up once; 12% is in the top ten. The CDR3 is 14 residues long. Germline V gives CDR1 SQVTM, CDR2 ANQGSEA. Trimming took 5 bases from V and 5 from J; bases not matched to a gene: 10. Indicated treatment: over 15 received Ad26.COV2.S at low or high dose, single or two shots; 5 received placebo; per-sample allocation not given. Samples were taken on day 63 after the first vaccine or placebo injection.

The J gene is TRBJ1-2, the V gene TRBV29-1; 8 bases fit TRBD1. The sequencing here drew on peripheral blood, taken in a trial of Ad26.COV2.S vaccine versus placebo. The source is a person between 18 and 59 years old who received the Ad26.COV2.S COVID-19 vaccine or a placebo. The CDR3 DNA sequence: TGCAGCGTTAACACCGGGACAGGACTATATGGCTACACCTTC. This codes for CSVNTGTGLYGYTF.